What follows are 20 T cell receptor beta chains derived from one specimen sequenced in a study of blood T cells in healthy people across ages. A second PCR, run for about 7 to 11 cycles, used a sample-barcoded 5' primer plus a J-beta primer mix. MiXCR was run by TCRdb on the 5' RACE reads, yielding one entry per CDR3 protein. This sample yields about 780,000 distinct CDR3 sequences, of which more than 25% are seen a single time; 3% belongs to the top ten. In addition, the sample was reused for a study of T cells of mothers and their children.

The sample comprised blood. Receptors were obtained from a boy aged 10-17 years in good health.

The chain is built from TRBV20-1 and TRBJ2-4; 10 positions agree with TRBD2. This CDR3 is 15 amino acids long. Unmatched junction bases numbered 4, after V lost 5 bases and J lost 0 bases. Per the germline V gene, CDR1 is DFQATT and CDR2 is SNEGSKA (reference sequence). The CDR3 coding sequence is TGCAGTGCTCATAGCGGGGGGCTAGCCAAAAACATTCAGTACTTC. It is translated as CSAHSGGLAKNIQYF.

The CDR3 DNA is TGCGCCAGCAGTGATCTCCCTCGGGGCAATCAGCCCCAGCATTTT. Translating gives CASSDLPRGNQPQHF. The chain recombines TRBV10-2 with TRBJ1-5; no definite D call. Per the germline V gene, CDR1 is WSHSY and CDR2 is SAAADI. This CDR3 is 15 amino acids long. Trimming stripped 3 bases from V and 2 bases from J, with 11 bases between.

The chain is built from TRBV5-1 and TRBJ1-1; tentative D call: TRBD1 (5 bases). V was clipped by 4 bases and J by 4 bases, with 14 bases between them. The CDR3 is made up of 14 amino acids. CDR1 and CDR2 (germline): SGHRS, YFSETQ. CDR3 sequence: CASSSGAGVTEAFF. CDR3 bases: TGCGCCAGCAGCAGCGGGGCCGGGGTCACTGAAGCTTTCTTT.

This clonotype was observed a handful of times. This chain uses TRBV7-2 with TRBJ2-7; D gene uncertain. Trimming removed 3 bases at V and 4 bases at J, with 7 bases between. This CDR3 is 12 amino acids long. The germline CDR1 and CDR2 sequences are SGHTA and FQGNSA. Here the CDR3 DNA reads TGTGCCAGCAGCTTTCTGGGATACGAGCAGTACGTC. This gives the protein CASSFLGYEQYV.

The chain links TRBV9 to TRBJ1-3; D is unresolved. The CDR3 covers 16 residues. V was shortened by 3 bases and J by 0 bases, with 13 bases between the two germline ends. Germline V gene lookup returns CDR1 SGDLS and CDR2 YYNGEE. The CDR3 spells CASSGQRWDSGNTIYF. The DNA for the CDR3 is TGTGCCAGCAGCGGACAAAGGTGGGACTCTGGAAACACCATATATTTT. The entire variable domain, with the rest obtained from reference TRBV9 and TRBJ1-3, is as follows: DSGVTQTPKHLITATGQRVTLRCSPRSGDLSVYWYQQSLDQGLQFLIQYYNGEERAKGNILERFSAQQFPDLHSELNLSSLELGDSALYFCASSGQRWDSGNTIYFGEGSWLTVV.

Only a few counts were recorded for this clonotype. The CDR3 region has the DNA TGTGCCAGCAGCTTGTATGATAGCGGGGCTCGGAGACAGACCCAGTACTTC. Its translation is CASSLYDSGARRQTQYF. The chain recombines TRBV5-4 with TRBJ2-5; 8 bases are shared with TRBD2. From germline, CDR1 is SGHNT and CDR2 YYREEE (reference sequence). After removal of 1 base from V and 6 bases from J, the junction contained 14 bases not matched to a gene. The CDR3 length is 17 residues.

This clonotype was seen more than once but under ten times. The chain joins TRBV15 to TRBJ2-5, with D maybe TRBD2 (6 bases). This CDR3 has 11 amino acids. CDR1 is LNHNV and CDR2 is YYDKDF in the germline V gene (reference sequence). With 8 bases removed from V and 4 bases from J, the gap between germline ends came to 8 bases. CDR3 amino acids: CATLEGETQYF. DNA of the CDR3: TGTGCCACCTTGGAGGGAGAGACCCAGTACTTC. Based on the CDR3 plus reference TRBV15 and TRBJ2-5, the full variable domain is DAMVIQNPRYQVTQFGKPVTLSCSQTLNHNVMYWYQQKSSQAPKLLFHYYDKDFNNEADTPDNFQSRRPNTSFCFLDIRSPGLGDTAMYLCATLEGETQYFGPGTRLLVL.

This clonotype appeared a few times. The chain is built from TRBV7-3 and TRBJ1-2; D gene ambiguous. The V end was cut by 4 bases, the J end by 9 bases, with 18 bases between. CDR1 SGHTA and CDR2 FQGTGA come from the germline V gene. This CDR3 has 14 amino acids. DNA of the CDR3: TGTGCCAGCAGCTCCGGACCCCGGGCCGGGAGCTACACCTTC. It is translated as CASSSGPRAGSYTF.

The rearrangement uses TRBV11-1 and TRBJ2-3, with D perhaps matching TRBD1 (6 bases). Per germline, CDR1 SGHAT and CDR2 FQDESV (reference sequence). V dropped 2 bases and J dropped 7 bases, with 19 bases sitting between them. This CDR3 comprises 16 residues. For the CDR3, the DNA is TGTGCCAGCAGCTTACTGGGACACCTATCCGTGTATACGCAGTATTTT. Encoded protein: CASSLLGHLSVYTQYF.

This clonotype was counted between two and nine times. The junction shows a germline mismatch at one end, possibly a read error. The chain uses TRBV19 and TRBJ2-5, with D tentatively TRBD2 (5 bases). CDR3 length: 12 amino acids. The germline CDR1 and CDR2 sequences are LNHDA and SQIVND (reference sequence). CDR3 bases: TGTGCCAGTAGCCTGGACTCCCGCCCGGCGTTCTTC. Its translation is CASSLDSRPAFF. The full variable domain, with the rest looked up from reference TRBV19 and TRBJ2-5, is DGGITQSPKYLFRKEGQNVTLSCEQNLNHDAMYWYRQDPGQGLRLIYYSQIVNDFQKGDIAEGYSVSREKKESFPLTVTSAQKNPTAFYLCASSLDSRPAFFGPGTRLLVL.

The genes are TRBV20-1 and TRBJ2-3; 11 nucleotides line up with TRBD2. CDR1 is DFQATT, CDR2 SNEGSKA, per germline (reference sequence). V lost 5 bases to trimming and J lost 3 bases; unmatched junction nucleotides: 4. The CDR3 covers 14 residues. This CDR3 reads CSAHLAGGTDTQYF. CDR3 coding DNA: TGCAGTGCTCACCTAGCGGGGGGAACAGATACGCAGTATTTT.

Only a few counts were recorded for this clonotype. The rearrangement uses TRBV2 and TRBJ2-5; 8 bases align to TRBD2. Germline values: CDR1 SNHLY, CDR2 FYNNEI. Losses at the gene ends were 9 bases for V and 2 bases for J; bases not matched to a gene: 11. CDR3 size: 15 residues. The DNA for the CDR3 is TGTGCCAGAAGAGCGGGGGCCCTAGATCAAGAGACCCAGTACTTC. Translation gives CARRAGALDQETQYF.

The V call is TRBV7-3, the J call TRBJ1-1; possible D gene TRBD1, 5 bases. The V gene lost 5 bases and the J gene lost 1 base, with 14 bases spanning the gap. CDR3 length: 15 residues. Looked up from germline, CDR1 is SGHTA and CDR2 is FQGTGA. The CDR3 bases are TGTGCCAGCAGCCCCACGGGGGGGACGAACACTGAAGCTTTCTTT. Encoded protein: CASSPTGGTNTEAFF.

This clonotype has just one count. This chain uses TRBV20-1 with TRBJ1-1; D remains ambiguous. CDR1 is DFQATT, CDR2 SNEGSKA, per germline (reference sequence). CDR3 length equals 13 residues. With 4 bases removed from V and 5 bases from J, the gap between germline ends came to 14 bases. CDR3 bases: TGCAGTGCTACAAAACCGCTGGTAACTGAAGCTTTCTTT. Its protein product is CSATKPLVTEAFF.

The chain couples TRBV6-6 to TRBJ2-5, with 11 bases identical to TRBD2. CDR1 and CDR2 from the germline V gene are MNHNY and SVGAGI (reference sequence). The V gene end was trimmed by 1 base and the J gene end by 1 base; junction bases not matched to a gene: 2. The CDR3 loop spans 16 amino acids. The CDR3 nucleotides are TGTGCCAGCAGTTACTTGGGACTAGCGGCCCAAGAGACCCAGTACTTC. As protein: CASSYLGLAAQETQYF.

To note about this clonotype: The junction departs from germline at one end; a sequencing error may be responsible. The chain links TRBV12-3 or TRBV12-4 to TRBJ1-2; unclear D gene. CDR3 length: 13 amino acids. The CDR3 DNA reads TGTGCCAGCAGTTTAGCGCCGGTTTACGGCTACATCTTC. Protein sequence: CASSLAPVYGYIF.

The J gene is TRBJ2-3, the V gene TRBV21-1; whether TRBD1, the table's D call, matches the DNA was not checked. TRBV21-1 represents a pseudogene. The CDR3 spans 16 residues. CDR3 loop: CASSIGTDKRTDTQYF. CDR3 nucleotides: TGTGCCAGCAGCATAGGGACAGACAAACGCACAGATACGCAGTATTTT.

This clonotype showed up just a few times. This chain's CDR3 is CASSFSGGGTQYF. DNA for the CDR3: TGTGCCAGCAGTTTCTCCGGGGGCGGGACCCAGTACTTC. The rearrangement joins TRBV12-3 or TRBV12-4 to TRBJ2-5; the D call may be TRBD1 or TRBD2 (6 bases each). This CDR3 is built from 13 residues. The V and J ends lost 3 bases and 7 bases respectively, with 12 bases between them.

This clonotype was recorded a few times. Here the CDR3 DNA reads TGCGCCAGCAGCCAGGGCAGCCCAAATCAGCCCCAGCATTTT. Protein product: CASSQGSPNQPQHF. This chain links TRBV4-1 with TRBJ1-5; no firm D call. From germline, CDR1 is MGHRA and CDR2 YSYEKL. V dropped 3 bases and J dropped 4 bases, with 10 bases sitting between them. The CDR3 spans 14 residues.

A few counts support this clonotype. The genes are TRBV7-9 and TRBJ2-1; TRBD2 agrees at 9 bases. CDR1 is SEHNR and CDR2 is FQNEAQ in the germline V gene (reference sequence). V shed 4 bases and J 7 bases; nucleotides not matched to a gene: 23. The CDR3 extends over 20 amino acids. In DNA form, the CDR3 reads TGTGCCAGCAGCTCCCGTCCCGGGACTGGCGGGGGGGCCTTAAGGAATGAGCAGTTCTTC. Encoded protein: CASSSRPGTGGGALRNEQFF.